The sequence of this T cell receptor beta chain was determined in a study of blood T cells in healthy people across ages. This clonotype has a handful of counts. The V and J ends lost 5 bases and 1 base, in that order; junction bases with no gene match: 3. The germline gives CDR1 SGDLS, CDR2 YYNGEE. This CDR3 comprises 15 residues. The use of a sample-barcoded 5' primer and a J-beta primer mix characterized a second PCR of roughly 6 to 11 cycles. TCRdb independently ran MiXCR on the 5' RACE reads; one entry per CDR3 protein. The data contain 1,300,000 or so distinct CDR3 sequences, 59% of them seen just once; the ten biggest clones take up about 6.7%.

The TCR was taken from a man aged 18 to 30 in good health. The rearrangement uses TRBV9 and TRBJ2-2; 9 bases align to TRBD2. Sequenced material: blood. CDR3 sequence: CASRLTSGNTGELFF. CDR3 bases: TGTGCCAGCAGGTTGACTAGCGGGAACACCGGGGAGCTGTTTTTT.